This record looks at one T cell receptor (beta chain) sequence and its context. The antigen remains undetermined. This sample stems from a study of T cell repertoires in cytomegalovirus infection. Study background: The public TCR beta signatures pointed to both CMV infection and matching HLA type. Study-level results: HLA-C-restricted TCR beta clonotypes specific for CMV led the ex vivo response.

One entry per CDR3 protein, called by TCRdb with MiXCR from the reads. The table has roughly 170,000 distinct CDR3 sequences, about a fifth seen once; the top ten hold under 30%. The TCR was taken from a human donor in good health (CMV status not recorded). Some clones in this sample may be carry-over from other donors' samples. This sample comprised CD8+ T cells from cultured PBMCs, obtained from culture after CMV antigen stimulation.

The CDR3 sequence: CASSLGATAGGPQETQYF. The CDR3 coding sequence is TGTGCCAGCAGCTTAGGCGCTACAGCGGGGGGGCCCCAAGAGACCCAGTACTTC. The chain has TRBV13 and TRBJ2-5, with 10 bases matching TRBD2. With 0 bases clipped from V and 1 base from J, the junction kept 8 bases outside the gene matches. The CDR3 is made up of 18 amino acids. From germline, CDR1 is PRHDT and CDR2 FYEKMQ (reference sequence).